These T cell receptor beta chains were read from a single sample in a study of T cell changes during pregnancy in multiple sclerosis. Using immunoSEQ multiplex PCR, the repertoire was profiled, and TCRdb retains in-frame clones only, with some absent. The sample holds tens of thousands of clones, about 94% seen once. Sequenced here: peripheral blood, sampled in the third trimester of pregnancy. The receptors were sampled from a female donor with multiple sclerosis, enrolled in a pregnancy study. CDR3s include the opening cysteine and the closing phenylalanine or tryptophan. D genes are given only for firm matches. Only some rows state a clone size, as once, few, many or a class for expanded clones.

j_call: TRBJ2-1
v_call: TRBV28
clone_size: .
d_call: .
cdr3_nt: TGTGCCAGCAGTTTAGGGCAGGGGCTAAACAATGAGCAGTTCTTC
cdr3_aa: CASSLGQGLNNEQFF

j_call: TRBJ1-1
v_call: TRBV7-2
clone_size: .
d_call: .
cdr3_nt: TGTGCCAGCAGCTTCTCAGGGAACACTGAAGCTTTCTTT
cdr3_aa: CASSFSGNTEAFF

j_call: TRBJ2-7
v_call: TRBV7-2
clone_size: .
d_call: .
cdr3_nt: TGTGCCAGCAGCTTAGGCCTAGCGGACAGGCAGTACTTC
cdr3_aa: CASSLGLADRQYF

j_call: TRBJ2-5
v_call: TRBV15
clone_size: .
d_call: .
cdr3_nt: TGTGCCACCAGCAGAGAGAGACAAGAGACCCAGTACTTC
cdr3_aa: CATSRERQETQYF

j_call: TRBJ1-1
v_call: TRBV4-1
clone_size: .
d_call: .
cdr3_nt: TGCGCCAGCAGCCAAGATCGGGCCCGGGAGAAAGCTTTCTTT
cdr3_aa: CASSQDRAREKAFF

j_call: TRBJ2-7
v_call: TRBV5-4
clone_size: few
d_call: TRBD1
cdr3_nt: TGTGCCAGCAGCTCGACAGGGACAGTCCCTCGGGAGCAGTACTTC
cdr3_aa: CASSSTGTVPREQYF

j_call: TRBJ1-1
v_call: TRBV5-1
clone_size: .
d_call: .
cdr3_nt: TGCGCCAGCAAACTCAGGGGAGTCACTGAAGCTTTCTTT
cdr3_aa: CASKLRGVTEAFF

j_call: TRBJ2-3
v_call: TRBV4-3
clone_size: .
d_call: .
cdr3_nt: TGCGCCAGCAGCCAAGATCTAGTCTTCGACACAGATACGCAGTATTTT
cdr3_aa: CASSQDLVFDTDTQYF

j_call: TRBJ1-2
v_call: TRBV27
clone_size: .
d_call: .
cdr3_nt: TGTGCCAGCAGCCCGCTCGCGGGGGGCGACTATGGCTACACCTTC
cdr3_aa: CASSPLAGGDYGYTF

j_call: TRBJ1-1
v_call: TRBV14
clone_size: .
d_call: TRBD1
cdr3_nt: TGTGCCAGCAGCCAAGACAACCGGGACAGGGGTATGACGAACACTGAAGCTTTCTTT
cdr3_aa: CASSQDNRDRGMTNTEAFF

j_call: TRBJ2-1
v_call: TRBV6-7
clone_size: .
d_call: .
cdr3_nt: TGTGCCAGCAGTTACTTGAGCAGGGGGGACGGTGAGCAGTTCTTC
cdr3_aa: CASSYLSRGDGEQFF

j_call: TRBJ1-2
v_call: TRBV19
clone_size: once
d_call: TRBD1
cdr3_nt: TGTGCCAGTATTACAGGGGGCGGTGGCTACACCTTC
cdr3_aa: CASITGGGGYTF

j_call: TRBJ1-1
v_call: TRBV4-1
clone_size: .
d_call: .
cdr3_nt: TGCGCCAGCAGCCAATCAGGTAGCGGGCTGAACACTGAAGCTTTCTTT
cdr3_aa: CASSQSGSGLNTEAFF

j_call: TRBJ2-7
v_call: TRBV9
clone_size: once
d_call: TRBD2
cdr3_nt: TGTGCCAGCAGCGAGGTAGCGGGAGGGGGGTACGAGCAGTACTTC
cdr3_aa: CASSEVAGGGYEQYF

j_call: TRBJ2-3
v_call: TRBV11-2
clone_size: .
d_call: TRBD2
cdr3_nt: TGTGCCAGCAGCTTAGGTGGAACTAGCGGGAGTCTTGATACGCAGTATTTT
cdr3_aa: CASSLGGTSGSLDTQYF

j_call: TRBJ2-3
v_call: TRBV2
clone_size: .
d_call: TRBD1
cdr3_nt: TGTGCCAGCAGGGAGACAGGGAGAGCGCAGTATTTT
cdr3_aa: CASRETGRAQYF

j_call: TRBJ2-7
v_call: TRBV6-5
clone_size: .
d_call: .
cdr3_nt: TGTGCCAGCAGTTATGACGGGGGTTCCTCCTACGAGCAGTACTTC
cdr3_aa: CASSYDGGSSYEQYF

j_call: TRBJ2-7
v_call: TRBV7-9
clone_size: .
d_call: TRBD2
cdr3_nt: TGTGCCAGCAGCAATGGGACTAGCTTAGGGGAGCAGTACTTC
cdr3_aa: CASSNGTSLGEQYF

j_call: TRBJ2-1
v_call: TRBV27
clone_size: .
d_call: TRBD2
cdr3_nt: TGTGCCAGCAGTTTTTCTAGCGGGAGAGGGAATGAGCAGTTCTTC
cdr3_aa: CASSFSSGRGNEQFF

j_call: TRBJ2-7
v_call: TRBV10-3
clone_size: .
d_call: TRBD1
cdr3_nt: TGTGCCGCCCTAGGGACAGGGGGCTACGAGCAGTACTTC
cdr3_aa: CAALGTGGYEQYF

j_call: TRBJ2-3
v_call: TRBV2
clone_size: .
d_call: TRBD2
cdr3_nt: TGTGCCAGCAGTGAGCTAGCGGGAGGTACGCAGTATTTT
cdr3_aa: CASSELAGGTQYF

j_call: TRBJ2-7
v_call: TRBV19
clone_size: .
d_call: TRBD2
cdr3_nt: TGTGCCAGTAGTACAAGCGGGAGCTCCTACGAGCAGTACTTC
cdr3_aa: CASSTSGSSYEQYF

j_call: TRBJ1-1
v_call: TRBV29-1
clone_size: once
d_call: .
cdr3_nt: TGCAGCGTCGGACACGGAAAGGGTGAAGCTTTCTTT
cdr3_aa: CSVGHGKGEAFF

j_call: TRBJ2-7
v_call: TRBV27
clone_size: .
d_call: TRBD2
cdr3_nt: TGTGCCAGCAGTCGATCGGGACTAGCCGTCTTGGGGTCCTACGAGCAGTACTTC
cdr3_aa: CASSRSGLAVLGSYEQYF

j_call: TRBJ2-4
v_call: TRBV27
clone_size: .
d_call: TRBD1
cdr3_nt: TGTGCCAGCGGAAGTGACAGGGCCCTAGCCAAAAACATTCAGTACTTC
cdr3_aa: CASGSDRALAKNIQYF

j_call: TRBJ2-7
v_call: TRBV7-9
clone_size: .
d_call: TRBD2
cdr3_nt: TGTGCCAGCAGCTCCTTGACTAGCGGGAGTTCGTTCGAGCAGTACTTC
cdr3_aa: CASSSLTSGSSFEQYF

j_call: TRBJ1-5
v_call: TRBV6-5
clone_size: once
d_call: .
cdr3_nt: TGTGCCAGCACCTCAACAGGGTCGCGGGCGCCCCAGCATTTT
cdr3_aa: CASTSTGSRAPQHF

j_call: TRBJ2-2
v_call: TRBV4-1
clone_size: .
d_call: .
cdr3_nt: TGCGCCAGCAGCCCAGATCGGCTAGCAACCGGGGAGCTGTTTTTT
cdr3_aa: CASSPDRLATGELFF

j_call: TRBJ1-4
v_call: TRBV5-4
clone_size: .
d_call: TRBD1
cdr3_nt: TGTGCCAGCAGCTCGACAGGGGTAGGCGAAAAACTGTTTTTT
cdr3_aa: CASSSTGVGEKLFF

j_call: TRBJ1-2
v_call: TRBV28
clone_size: .
d_call: .
cdr3_nt: TGTGCCAGCAGTTCTACTTCCTTCTTTGGCTACACCTTC
cdr3_aa: CASSSTSFFGYTF

j_call: TRBJ1-3
v_call: TRBV6-1
clone_size: once
d_call: TRBD1
cdr3_nt: TGTGCCAGCAGTGCCGGACAGGCGTACTCTGGAAACACCATATATTTT
cdr3_aa: CASSAGQAYSGNTIYF

j_call: TRBJ2-7
v_call: TRBV6-1
clone_size: .
d_call: TRBD2
cdr3_nt: TGTGCCAGCAGCCGGGGGAGGGCCATACAAGGCGAGCAGTACTTC
cdr3_aa: CASSRGRAIQGEQYF

j_call: TRBJ1-1
v_call: TRBV4-1
clone_size: .
d_call: TRBD1
cdr3_nt: TGCGCCAGCAGCCTAGAGGACAGGAGGAACACTGAAGCTTTCTTT
cdr3_aa: CASSLEDRRNTEAFF